The source of this T cell receptor (beta chain) is a study of shared clonotypes between healthy human individuals. Study outcomes and limitations: Larger estimated richness was generally seen in naive subsets than in memory subsets. Rarefaction demonstrated incomplete sorted-subset sequencing despite large depth.

On this clone itself: Its specificity is not known.

CDR1 and CDR2 (germline): SEHNR, FQNEAQ (reference sequence). There are 14 residues in the CDR3. The V end was cut by 5 bases, the J end by 2 bases, with 13 bases between. Only in-frame clones appear in the TCRdb table, and some are missing; sequencing was by immunoSEQ multiplex PCR. Found here are about 110,000 clones, about 63% of them singletons; the top ten hold over 20%. The gene calls are TRBV7-9 and TRBJ2-7; D not resolved. Input material: memory CD8+ T cells sorted from blood. The subset was: CD45RO+ cells pooled with CCR7-negative TemRA cells. The TCR comes from a woman between 25 and 40 years old in good health. CDR3 amino acids: CASSTRLDPYEQYF. DNA of the CDR3: TGTGCCAGCAGCACCCGTCTAGATCCCTACGAGCAGTACTTC.